This TCR beta chain originates from a study of CD8+CD57+ T cells in acquired aplastic anemia. Study-level points and caveats: Patients and controls shared twenty-nine CD8+ CDR3 sequences. In CD8+ cells, Simpson's diversity showed no significant difference between patients and controls.

Patients selected for sequencing had displayed CD8+CD57+ cell expansion by flow cytometry. This clonotype has more than one count but fewer than ten. Its target is not known. TCR beta VDJ and CDR3 were profiled, and genomic DNA was the template. TCRdb processed the reads anew with MiXCR; each CDR3 protein has one entry. This repertoire shows 150,000 or so distinct CDR3 sequences, about 50% found once; its top ten account for roughly 30%. With 4 bases removed from V and 2 bases from J, the gap between germline ends came to 11 bases. The V gene's germline CDR1 is SQVTM and CDR2 ANQGSEA. This CDR3 is built from 13 residues.

Sequenced: sorted CD4+, CD8+, or CD8+CD57+ T cells (not recorded which) from PBMCs. V is TRBV29-1 and J is TRBJ1-2, with a weak D call TRBD1 (6 bases). The sequence was collected from a human donor with aplastic anemia. CDR3 protein: CSVGAGANYGYTF. CDR3 DNA: TGCAGCGTTGGGGCAGGGGCCAACTATGGCTACACCTTC.